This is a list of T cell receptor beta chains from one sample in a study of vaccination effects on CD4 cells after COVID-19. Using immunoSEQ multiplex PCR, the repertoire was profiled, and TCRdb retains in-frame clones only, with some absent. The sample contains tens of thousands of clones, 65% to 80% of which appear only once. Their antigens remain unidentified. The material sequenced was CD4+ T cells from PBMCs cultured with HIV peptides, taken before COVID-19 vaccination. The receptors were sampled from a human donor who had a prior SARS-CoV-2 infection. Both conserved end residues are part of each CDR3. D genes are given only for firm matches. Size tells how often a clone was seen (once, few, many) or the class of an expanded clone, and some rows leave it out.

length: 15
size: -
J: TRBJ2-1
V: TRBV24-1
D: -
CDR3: CATSVSGESDNEQFF
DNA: TGTGCCACCAGTGTAAGTGGGGAGAGCGACAATGAGCAGTTCTTC

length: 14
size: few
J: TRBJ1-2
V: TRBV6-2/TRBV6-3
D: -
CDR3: CASSSGGTIYGYTF
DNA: TGTGCCAGCAGTTCGGGCGGGACGATTTATGGCTACACCTTC

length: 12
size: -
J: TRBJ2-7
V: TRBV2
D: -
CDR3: CASNQGFYEQYF
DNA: TGTGCCAGCAACCAGGGATTCTACGAGCAGTACTTC

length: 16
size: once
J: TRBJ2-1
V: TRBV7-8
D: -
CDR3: CASSLGGAFSYNEQFF
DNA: TGTGCCAGCAGCTTAGGTGGAGCCTTCTCCTACAATGAGCAGTTCTTC

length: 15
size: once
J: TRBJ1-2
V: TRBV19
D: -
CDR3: CASSQSGTKNYGYTF
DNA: TGTGCCAGTAGTCAGTCCGGGACGAAAAACTATGGCTACACCTTC

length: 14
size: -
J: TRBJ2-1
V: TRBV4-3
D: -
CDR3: CASSLQPGYNEQFF
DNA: TGCGCCAGCAGCCTCCAGCCCGGCTACAATGAGCAGTTCTTC

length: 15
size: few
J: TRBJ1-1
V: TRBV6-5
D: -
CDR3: CASSLATGMNTEAFF
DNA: TGTGCCAGCAGTTTAGCAACAGGTATGAACACTGAAGCTTTCTTT

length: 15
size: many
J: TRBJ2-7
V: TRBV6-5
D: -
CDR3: CASKSMTGSSYEQYF
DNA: TGTGCCAGCAAGTCCATGACGGGATCATCCTACGAGCAGTACTTC

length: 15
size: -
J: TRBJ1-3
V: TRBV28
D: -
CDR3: CASSQGSFSGNTIYF
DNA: TGTGCCAGCAGTCAAGGGTCCTTCTCTGGAAACACCATATATTTT

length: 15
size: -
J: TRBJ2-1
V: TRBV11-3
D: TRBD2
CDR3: CASSLDTSGYNEQFF
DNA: TGTGCCAGCAGCTTAGACACTAGCGGATACAATGAGCAGTTCTTC

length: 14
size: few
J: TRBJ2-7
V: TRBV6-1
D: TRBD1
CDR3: CASSWTGQGSEQYF
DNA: TGTGCCAGCAGTTGGACGGGACAGGGTTCCGAGCAGTACTTC

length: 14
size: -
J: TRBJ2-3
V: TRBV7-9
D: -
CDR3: CASSFSAVTDTQYF
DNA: TGTGCCAGCAGCTTTTCTGCGGTGACAGATACGCAGTATTTT

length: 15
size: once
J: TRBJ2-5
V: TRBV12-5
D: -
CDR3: CASGLVLGNQETQYF
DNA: TGTGCTAGTGGTTTGGTACTGGGGAACCAAGAGACCCAGTACTTC

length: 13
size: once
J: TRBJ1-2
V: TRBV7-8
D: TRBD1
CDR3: CASSFRDRRGYTF
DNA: TGTGCCAGCAGCTTCCGGGACAGGCGTGGCTACACCTTC

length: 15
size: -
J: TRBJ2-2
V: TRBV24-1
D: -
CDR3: CATRRGGAGTGELFF
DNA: TGTGCCACCAGGAGAGGGGGGGCAGGGACCGGGGAGCTGTTTTTT

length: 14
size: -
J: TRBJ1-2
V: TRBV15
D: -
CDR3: CATSRESGGYGYTF
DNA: TGTGCCACCAGCAGAGAATCTGGAGGCTATGGCTACACCTTC

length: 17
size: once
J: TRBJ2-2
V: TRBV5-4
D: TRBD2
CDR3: CASSLGRDYGVTGELFF
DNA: TGTGCCAGCAGCTTGGGCCGGGACTACGGGGTCACCGGGGAGCTGTTTTTT

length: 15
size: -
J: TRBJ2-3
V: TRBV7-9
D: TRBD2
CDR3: CASSLELAGTDTQYF
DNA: TGTGCCAGCAGCTTAGAGCTAGCGGGCACAGATACGCAGTATTTT

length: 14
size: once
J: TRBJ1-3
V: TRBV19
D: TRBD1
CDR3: CASSRDSIGNTIYF
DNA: TGTGCCAGTAGCCGGGACAGTATTGGAAACACCATATATTTT

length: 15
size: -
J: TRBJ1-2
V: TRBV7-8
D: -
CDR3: CASSLVLRGGYGYTF
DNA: TGTGCCAGCAGCTTAGTTCTCCGGGGAGGTTATGGCTACACCTTC

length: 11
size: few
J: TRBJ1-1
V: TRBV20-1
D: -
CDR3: CSARGGGEAFF
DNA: TGCAGTGCTCGGGGGGGAGGTGAAGCTTTCTTT

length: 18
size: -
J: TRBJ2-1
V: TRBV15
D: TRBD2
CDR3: CATSPGFSLAGGLGEQFF
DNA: TGTGCCACCAGCCCGGGGTTTTCACTAGCGGGAGGTTTGGGTGAGCAGTTCTTC

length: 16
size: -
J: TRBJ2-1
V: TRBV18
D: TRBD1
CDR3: CASSPLRDRGYNEQFF
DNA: TGTGCCAGCTCACCACTCCGGGACAGGGGCTACAATGAGCAGTTCTTC

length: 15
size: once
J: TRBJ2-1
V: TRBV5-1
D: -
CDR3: CASSPLKSSYNEQFF
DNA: TGCGCCAGCAGCCCACTAAAAAGCTCCTACAATGAGCAGTTCTTC

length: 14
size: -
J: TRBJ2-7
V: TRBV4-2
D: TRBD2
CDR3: CASSQTGGFYEQYF
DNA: TGTGCCAGCAGCCAAACCGGGGGGTTCTACGAGCAGTACTTC

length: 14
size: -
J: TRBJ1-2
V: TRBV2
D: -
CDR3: CASRGLGRDYGYTF
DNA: TGTGCCAGCAGGGGCTTAGGACGGGATTATGGCTACACCTTC

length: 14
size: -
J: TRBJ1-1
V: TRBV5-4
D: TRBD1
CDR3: CASSSGQLNTEAFF
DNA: TGTGCCAGCAGCTCGGGACAGCTGAACACTGAAGCTTTCTTT

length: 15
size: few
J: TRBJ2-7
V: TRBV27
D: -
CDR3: CASSFPARWAYEQYF
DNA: TGTGCCAGCAGTTTCCCGGCTAGATGGGCCTACGAGCAGTACTTC

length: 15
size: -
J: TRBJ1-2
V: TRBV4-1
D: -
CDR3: CASSQPGAIRYGYTF
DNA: TGCGCCAGCAGCCAACCGGGGGCAATCCGCTATGGCTACACCTTC

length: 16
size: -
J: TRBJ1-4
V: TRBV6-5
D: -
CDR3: CASSSAGASTYEKLFF
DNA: TGTGCCAGCAGTTCTGCAGGGGCCAGCACTTATGAAAAACTGTTTTTT

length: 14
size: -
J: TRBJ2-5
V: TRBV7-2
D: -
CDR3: CASRPALGQETQYF
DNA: TGTGCCAGCAGACCAGCGCTGGGCCAAGAGACCCAGTACTTC

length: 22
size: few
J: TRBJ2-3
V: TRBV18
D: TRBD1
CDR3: CASSPPNHRGVFETTSTDTQYF
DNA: TGTGCCAGCTCACCACCGAATCACAGGGGCGTTTTCGAAACAACTAGCACAGATACGCAGTATTTT

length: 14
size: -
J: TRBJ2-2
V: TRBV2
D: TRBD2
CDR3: CASSDGRGTGELFF
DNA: TGTGCCAGCAGTGACGGGAGGGGCACCGGGGAGCTGTTTTTT

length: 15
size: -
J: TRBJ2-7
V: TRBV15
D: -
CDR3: CATSRDLGQAYEQYF
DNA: TGTGCCACCAGCAGAGATCTGGGGCAAGCCTACGAGCAGTACTTC

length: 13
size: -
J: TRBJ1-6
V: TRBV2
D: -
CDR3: CASGSKEGSPLHF
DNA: TGTGCCAGCGGTAGTAAAGAGGGTTCACCCCTCCACTTT

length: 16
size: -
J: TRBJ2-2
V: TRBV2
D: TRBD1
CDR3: CASSERDRGYDGELFF
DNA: TGTGCCAGCAGTGAAAGGGACAGGGGGTATGACGGGGAGCTGTTTTTT

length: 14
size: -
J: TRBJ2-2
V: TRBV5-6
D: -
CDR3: CASSFSPGEGELFF
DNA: TGTGCCAGCAGCTTCTCCCCAGGGGAAGGGGAGCTGTTTTTT

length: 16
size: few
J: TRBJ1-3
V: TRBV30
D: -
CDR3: CAWSRNTGTSGNTIYF
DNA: TGTGCCTGGAGTCGTAATACAGGGACCTCTGGAAACACCATATATTTT

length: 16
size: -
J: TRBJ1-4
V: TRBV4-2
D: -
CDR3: CASSQTAGATNEKLFF
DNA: TGTGCCAGCAGCCAAACGGCGGGGGCAACTAATGAAAAACTGTTTTTT

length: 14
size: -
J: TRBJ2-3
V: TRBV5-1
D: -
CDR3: CASSLERSTDTQYF
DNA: TGCGCCAGCAGCTTAGAGAGGTCCACAGATACGCAGTATTTT

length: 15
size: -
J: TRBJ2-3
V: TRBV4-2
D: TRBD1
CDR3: CASSQDGQGTDTQYF
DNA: TGTGCCAGCAGCCAAGATGGACAGGGCACAGATACGCAGTATTTT

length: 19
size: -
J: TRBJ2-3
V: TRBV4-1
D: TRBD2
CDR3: CASSRQTSGGPLGTDTQYF
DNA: TGCGCCAGCAGCCGACAGACTAGCGGGGGGCCCCTGGGGACAGATACGCAGTATTTT

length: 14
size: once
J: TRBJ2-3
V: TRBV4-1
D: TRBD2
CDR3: CASSKLAGVDTQYF
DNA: TGCGCCAGCAGCAAACTAGCGGGAGTGGATACGCAGTATTTT

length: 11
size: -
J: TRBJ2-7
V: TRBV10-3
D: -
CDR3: CAIGSEEEQYF
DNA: TGTGCCATCGGGTCGGAGGAAGAGCAGTACTTC

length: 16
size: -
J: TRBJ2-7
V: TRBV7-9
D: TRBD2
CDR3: CASSLGPSGSSYEQYF
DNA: TGTGCCAGCAGCTTAGGTCCTAGCGGGAGCTCCTACGAGCAGTACTTC

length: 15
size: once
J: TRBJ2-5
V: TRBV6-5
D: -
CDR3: CASSRSGSGEETQYF
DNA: TGTGCCAGCAGCCGAAGCGGGTCGGGAGAAGAGACCCAGTACTTC

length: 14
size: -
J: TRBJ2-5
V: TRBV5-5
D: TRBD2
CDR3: CASSSRGRQETQYF
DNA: TGTGCCAGCAGCTCGCGGGGGAGGCAAGAGACCCAGTACTTC

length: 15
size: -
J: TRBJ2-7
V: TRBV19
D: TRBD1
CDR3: CASSISGTGSGEQYF
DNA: TGTGCCAGTAGTATCTCCGGGACAGGGTCTGGCGAGCAGTACTTC

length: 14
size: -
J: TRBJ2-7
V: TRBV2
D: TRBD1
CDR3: CASITGTGGAEQYF
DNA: TGTGCCAGCATCACCGGGACAGGGGGCGCCGAGCAGTACTTC

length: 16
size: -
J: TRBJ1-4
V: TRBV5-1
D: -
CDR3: CASSLAPRDGNEKLFF
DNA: TGCGCCAGCAGCTTGGCACCTAGAGACGGAAATGAAAAACTGTTTTTT

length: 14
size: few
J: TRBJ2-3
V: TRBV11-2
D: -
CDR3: CASSSREFTDTQYF
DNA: TGTGCCAGCAGCTCCAGGGAGTTCACAGATACGCAGTATTTT

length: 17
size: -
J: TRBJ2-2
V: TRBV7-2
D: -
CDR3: CASSLARRDWDTGELFF
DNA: TGTGCCAGCAGCTTAGCGCGGCGGGATTGGGACACCGGGGAGCTGTTTTTT

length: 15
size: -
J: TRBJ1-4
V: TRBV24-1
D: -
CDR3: CATAPETGLNEKLFF
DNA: TGTGCCACCGCCCCCGAGACAGGACTTAATGAAAAACTGTTTTTT

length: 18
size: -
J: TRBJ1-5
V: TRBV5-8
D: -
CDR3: CASSLIPGSRESNQPQHF
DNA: TGTGCCAGCAGCTTGATTCCCGGATCCCGAGAGAGCAATCAGCCCCAGCATTTT

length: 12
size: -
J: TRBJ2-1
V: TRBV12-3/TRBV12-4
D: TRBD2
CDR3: CASRERENEQFF
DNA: TGTGCCAGCAGGGAGCGGGAGAATGAGCAGTTCTTC

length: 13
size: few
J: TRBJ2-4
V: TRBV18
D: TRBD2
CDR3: CASSGSGKNIQYF
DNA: TGTGCCAGCTCCGGTAGCGGGAAAAACATTCAGTACTTC

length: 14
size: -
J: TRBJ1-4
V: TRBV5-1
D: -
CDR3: CASSLGGGNEKLFF
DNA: TGCGCCAGCAGCTTGGGGGGTGGTAATGAAAAACTGTTTTTT